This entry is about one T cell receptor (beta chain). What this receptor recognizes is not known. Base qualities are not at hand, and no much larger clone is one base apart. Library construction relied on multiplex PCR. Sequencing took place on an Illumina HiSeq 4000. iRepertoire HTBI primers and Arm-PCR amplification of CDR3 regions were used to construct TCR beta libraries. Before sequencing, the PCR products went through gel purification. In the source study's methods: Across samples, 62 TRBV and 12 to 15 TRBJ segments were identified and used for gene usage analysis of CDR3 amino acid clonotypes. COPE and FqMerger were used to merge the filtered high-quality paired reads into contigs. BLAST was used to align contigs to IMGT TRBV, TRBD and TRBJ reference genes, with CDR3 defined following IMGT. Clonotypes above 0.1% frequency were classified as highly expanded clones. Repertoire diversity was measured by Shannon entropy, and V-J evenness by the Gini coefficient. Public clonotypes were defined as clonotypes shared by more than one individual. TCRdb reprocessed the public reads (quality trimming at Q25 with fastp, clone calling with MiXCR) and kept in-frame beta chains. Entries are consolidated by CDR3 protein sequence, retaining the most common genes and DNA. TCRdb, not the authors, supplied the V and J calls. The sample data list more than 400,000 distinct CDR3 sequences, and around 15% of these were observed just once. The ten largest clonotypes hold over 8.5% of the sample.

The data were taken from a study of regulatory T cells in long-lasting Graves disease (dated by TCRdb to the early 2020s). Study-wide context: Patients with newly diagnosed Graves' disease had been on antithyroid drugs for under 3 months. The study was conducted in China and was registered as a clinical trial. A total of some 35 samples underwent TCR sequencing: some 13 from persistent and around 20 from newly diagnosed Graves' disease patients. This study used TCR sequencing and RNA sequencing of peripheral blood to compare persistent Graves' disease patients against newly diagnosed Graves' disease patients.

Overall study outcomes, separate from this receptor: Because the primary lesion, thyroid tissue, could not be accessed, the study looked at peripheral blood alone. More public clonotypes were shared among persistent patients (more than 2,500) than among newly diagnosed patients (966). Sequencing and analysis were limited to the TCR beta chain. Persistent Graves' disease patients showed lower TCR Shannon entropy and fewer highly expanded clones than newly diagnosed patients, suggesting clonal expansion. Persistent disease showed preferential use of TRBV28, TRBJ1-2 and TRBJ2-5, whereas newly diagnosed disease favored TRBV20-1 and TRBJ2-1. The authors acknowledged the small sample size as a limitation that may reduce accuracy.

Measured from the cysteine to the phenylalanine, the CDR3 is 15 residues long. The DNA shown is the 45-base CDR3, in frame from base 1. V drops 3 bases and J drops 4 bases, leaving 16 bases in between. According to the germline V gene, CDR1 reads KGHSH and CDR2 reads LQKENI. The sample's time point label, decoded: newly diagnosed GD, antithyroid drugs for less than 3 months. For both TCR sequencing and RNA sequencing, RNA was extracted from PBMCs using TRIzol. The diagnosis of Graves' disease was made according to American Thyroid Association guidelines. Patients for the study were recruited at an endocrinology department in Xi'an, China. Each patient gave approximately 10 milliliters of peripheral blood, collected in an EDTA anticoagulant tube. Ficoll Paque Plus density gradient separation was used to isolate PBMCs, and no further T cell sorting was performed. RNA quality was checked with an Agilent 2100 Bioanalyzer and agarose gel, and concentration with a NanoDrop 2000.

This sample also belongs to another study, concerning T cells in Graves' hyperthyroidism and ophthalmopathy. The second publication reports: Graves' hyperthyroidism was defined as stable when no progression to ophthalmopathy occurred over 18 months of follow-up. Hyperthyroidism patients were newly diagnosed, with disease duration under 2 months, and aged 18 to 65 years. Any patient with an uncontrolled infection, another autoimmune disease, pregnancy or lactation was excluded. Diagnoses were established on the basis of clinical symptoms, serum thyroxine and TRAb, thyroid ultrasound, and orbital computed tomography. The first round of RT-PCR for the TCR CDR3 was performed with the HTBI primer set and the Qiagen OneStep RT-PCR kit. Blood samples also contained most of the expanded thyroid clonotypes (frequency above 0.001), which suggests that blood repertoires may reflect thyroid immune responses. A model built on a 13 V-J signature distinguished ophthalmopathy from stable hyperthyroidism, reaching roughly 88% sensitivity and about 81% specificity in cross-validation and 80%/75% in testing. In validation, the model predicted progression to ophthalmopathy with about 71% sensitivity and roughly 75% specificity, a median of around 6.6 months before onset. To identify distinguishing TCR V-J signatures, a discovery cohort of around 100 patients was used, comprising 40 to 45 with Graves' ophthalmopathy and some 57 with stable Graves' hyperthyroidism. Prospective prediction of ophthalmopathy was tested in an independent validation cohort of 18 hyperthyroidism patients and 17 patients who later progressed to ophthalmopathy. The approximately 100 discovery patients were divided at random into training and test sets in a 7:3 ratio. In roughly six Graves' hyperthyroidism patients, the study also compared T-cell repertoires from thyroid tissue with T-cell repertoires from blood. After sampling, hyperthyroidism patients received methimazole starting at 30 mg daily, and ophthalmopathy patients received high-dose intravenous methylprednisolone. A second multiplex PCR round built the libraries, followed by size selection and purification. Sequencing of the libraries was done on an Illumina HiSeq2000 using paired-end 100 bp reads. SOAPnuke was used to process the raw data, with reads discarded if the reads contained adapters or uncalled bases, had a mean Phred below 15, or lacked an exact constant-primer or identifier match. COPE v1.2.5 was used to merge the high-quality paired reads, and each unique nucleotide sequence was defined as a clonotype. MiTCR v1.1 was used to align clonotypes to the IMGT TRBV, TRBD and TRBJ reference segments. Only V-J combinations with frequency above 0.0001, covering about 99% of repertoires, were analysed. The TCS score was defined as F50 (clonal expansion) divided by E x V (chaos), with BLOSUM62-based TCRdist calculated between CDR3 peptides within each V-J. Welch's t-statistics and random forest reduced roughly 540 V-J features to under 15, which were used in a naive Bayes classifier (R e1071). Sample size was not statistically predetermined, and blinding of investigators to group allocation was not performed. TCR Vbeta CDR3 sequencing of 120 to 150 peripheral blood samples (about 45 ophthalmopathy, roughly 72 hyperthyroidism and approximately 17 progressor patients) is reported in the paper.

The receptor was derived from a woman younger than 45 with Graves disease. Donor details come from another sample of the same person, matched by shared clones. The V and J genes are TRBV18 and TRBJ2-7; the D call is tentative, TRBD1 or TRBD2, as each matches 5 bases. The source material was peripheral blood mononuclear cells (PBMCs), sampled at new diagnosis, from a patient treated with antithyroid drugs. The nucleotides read TGTGCCAGCTCACCTGGGGCCGCTAGCCTTTACGAGCAGTACTTC. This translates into CASSPGAASLYEQYF.